This T cell receptor (beta chain) appears in the sequencing data of a study of T cells of healthy individuals. TCRdb redid the calling of the 5' RACE reads with MiXCR, one entry per CDR3 protein. The repertoire holds 60,000 to 80,000 distinct CDR3 sequences, 15% to 20% seen once, with about 4.4% in the top ten. This clonotype has at least ten counts. The V and J ends lost 1 base and 4 bases respectively, with 11 bases between them. There are 16 residues in the CDR3. The germline CDR1 and CDR2 sequences are SEHNR and FQNEAQ (reference sequence). The chain joins TRBV7-9 to TRBJ2-6; possible D gene TRBD1, 5 bases. The source is a human donor in good health. The CDR3 nucleotides are TGTGCCAGCAGCTTAGATGTAGGGGTCGGGGCCAACGTCCTGACTTTC. Its protein product is CASSLDVGVGANVLTF. The complete variable domain, with remaining parts taken from reference TRBV7-9 and TRBJ2-6, reads DTGVSQNPRHKITKRGQNVTFRCDPISEHNRLYWYRQTLGQGPEFLTYFQNEAQLEKSRLLSDRFSAERPKGSFSTLEIQRTEQGDSAMYLCASSLDVGVGANVLTFGAGSRLTVL.